This is a list of T cell receptor beta chains from one sample in a study of OX40 agonist ivuxolimab in advanced cancers. Some clones are missing from TCRdb's copy, which holds only in-frame ones; the method was immunoSEQ multiplex PCR. The sample has 60,000 to 75,000 clones; nearly 95% are singletons. Specimen: CD4+ or CD8+ T cells sorted from blood, collected in a trial of the OX40 agonist ivuxolimab. These receptors originate from an adult with an advanced solid tumor such as melanoma, head and neck, liver or kidney cancer. Each CDR3 is given with its conserved first and last residue. Each record gives: D gene, V gene, J gene, clone size, CDR3 protein, CDR3 DNA. The D gene is left open where the match is weak. Size values are once, few and many counts, or a class for expanded clones, and some rows have none.

D gene: NA
V gene: TRBV29-1
J gene: TRBJ2-7
clone size: NA
CDR3 protein: CSVEGGARYEQYF
CDR3 DNA: TGCAGCGTTGAAGGAGGGGCAAGATACGAGCAGTACTTC

D gene: NA
V gene: TRBV7-9
J gene: TRBJ2-7
clone size: NA
CDR3 protein: CASSSQGQNYEQYF
CDR3 DNA: TGTGCCAGCAGCTCACAGGGACAAAACTACGAGCAGTACTTC

D gene: NA
V gene: TRBV12-1
J gene: TRBJ2-5
clone size: NA
CDR3 protein: CASRSHRGGQETQYF
CDR3 DNA: TGTGCCAGCAGGTCACACAGGGGAGGACAAGAGACCCAGTACTTC

D gene: TRBD1
V gene: TRBV5-1
J gene: TRBJ2-7
clone size: NA
CDR3 protein: CASSRFYLTGDLYEQYF
CDR3 DNA: TGCGCCAGCAGCCGGTTTTACCTGACAGGGGACCTCTACGAGCAGTACTTC

D gene: NA
V gene: TRBV5-4
J gene: TRBJ1-5
clone size: NA
CDR3 protein: CASSLGSDQPQHF
CDR3 DNA: TGTGCCAGCAGCTTGGGAAGCGATCAGCCCCAGCATTTT

D gene: TRBD2
V gene: TRBV7-2
J gene: TRBJ2-7
clone size: NA
CDR3 protein: CASSSATSGSNYEQYF
CDR3 DNA: TGTGCCAGCAGCTCCGCTACTAGCGGGAGTAACTACGAGCAGTACTTC

D gene: NA
V gene: TRBV9
J gene: TRBJ1-2
clone size: NA
CDR3 protein: CASSVASGTAYGYTF
CDR3 DNA: TGTGCCAGCAGCGTAGCTTCCGGGACGGCCTATGGCTACACCTTC

D gene: NA
V gene: TRBV14
J gene: TRBJ2-2
clone size: NA
CDR3 protein: CASSPNDLDNTGELFF
CDR3 DNA: TGTGCCAGCAGCCCCAATGACCTCGATAACACCGGGGAGCTGTTTTTT

D gene: NA
V gene: TRBV29-1
J gene: TRBJ1-2
clone size: NA
CDR3 protein: CSTRAHRVGYGYTF
CDR3 DNA: TGCAGCACCCGTGCCCACAGGGTAGGGTATGGCTACACCTTC

D gene: TRBD2
V gene: TRBV29-1
J gene: TRBJ2-1
clone size: once
CDR3 protein: CSVEGGPERGSSYNEQFF
CDR3 DNA: TGCAGCGTTGAAGGGGGGCCGGAGCGGGGGAGCTCCTACAATGAGCAGTTCTTC

D gene: TRBD1
V gene: TRBV29-1
J gene: TRBJ1-2
clone size: NA
CDR3 protein: CSVQGAPINYGYTF
CDR3 DNA: TGCAGCGTACAGGGGGCCCCGATCAACTATGGCTACACCTTC

D gene: TRBD1
V gene: TRBV15
J gene: TRBJ1-6
clone size: NA
CDR3 protein: CATSRGGQGANSPLHF
CDR3 DNA: TGTGCCACCAGCAGAGGGGGCCAGGGGGCGAATTCACCCCTCCACTTT

D gene: NA
V gene: TRBV6-1
J gene: TRBJ1-1
clone size: NA
CDR3 protein: CASSEMGIPFLEAFF
CDR3 DNA: TGTGCCAGCAGTGAAATGGGGATCCCCTTTCTTGAAGCTTTCTTT

D gene: TRBD1
V gene: TRBV11-2
J gene: TRBJ2-7
clone size: NA
CDR3 protein: CASRDRGEYEQYF
CDR3 DNA: TGTGCCAGCAGGGACAGGGGGGAGTACGAGCAGTACTTC

D gene: TRBD2
V gene: TRBV27
J gene: TRBJ2-1
clone size: NA
CDR3 protein: CASSGTSGGNEQFF
CDR3 DNA: TGTGCCAGCAGTGGGACTAGCGGGGGGAATGAGCAGTTCTTC

D gene: NA
V gene: TRBV14
J gene: TRBJ2-7
clone size: NA
CDR3 protein: CASSQEVYAGFGEQYF
CDR3 DNA: TGTGCCAGCAGCCAAGAAGTATATGCGGGCTTTGGGGAGCAGTACTTC

D gene: TRBD1
V gene: TRBV29-1
J gene: TRBJ1-2
clone size: NA
CDR3 protein: CSVEEDREPYGYTF
CDR3 DNA: TGCAGCGTTGAAGAAGACAGGGAGCCCTATGGCTACACCTTC

D gene: NA
V gene: TRBV29-1
J gene: TRBJ2-2
clone size: NA
CDR3 protein: CSVEDSAQGGPGELFF
CDR3 DNA: TGCAGCGTTGAAGATTCAGCACAGGGAGGACCCGGGGAGCTGTTTTTT

D gene: NA
V gene: TRBV10-3
J gene: TRBJ1-1
clone size: NA
CDR3 protein: CAISESGGNGDTEAFF
CDR3 DNA: TGTGCCATCAGTGAGTCAGGGGGTAACGGAGACACTGAAGCTTTCTTT

D gene: NA
V gene: TRBV27
J gene: TRBJ2-1
clone size: NA
CDR3 protein: CASSSADSSYNEQFF
CDR3 DNA: TGTGCCAGCAGTTCAGCGGACAGCTCCTACAATGAGCAGTTCTTC

D gene: TRBD1
V gene: TRBV6-1
J gene: TRBJ2-7
clone size: once
CDR3 protein: CASIDRDRNTYEQYF
CDR3 DNA: TGTGCCAGCATCGACCGGGACAGAAACACCTACGAGCAGTACTTC

D gene: TRBD1
V gene: TRBV5-4
J gene: TRBJ2-6
clone size: NA
CDR3 protein: CASSLGTGVSGANVLTF
CDR3 DNA: TGTGCCAGCAGCTTGGGGACAGGGGTCTCTGGGGCCAACGTCCTGACTTTC

D gene: NA
V gene: TRBV6-1
J gene: TRBJ2-1
clone size: NA
CDR3 protein: CASSLGLTEQFF
CDR3 DNA: TGTGCCAGCAGTCTAGGACTGACCGAGCAGTTCTTC

D gene: NA
V gene: TRBV2
J gene: TRBJ2-7
clone size: NA
CDR3 protein: CASMPSSLYEQYF
CDR3 DNA: TGTGCCAGCATGCCTTCCTCACTCTACGAGCAGTACTTC

D gene: NA
V gene: TRBV4-3
J gene: TRBJ2-1
clone size: NA
CDR3 protein: CASSQEVAESSYNEQFF
CDR3 DNA: TGCGCCAGCAGCCAAGAGGTAGCGGAAAGCTCCTACAATGAGCAGTTCTTC

D gene: NA
V gene: TRBV18
J gene: TRBJ2-7
clone size: NA
CDR3 protein: CASSPPTGGAYINEQYF
CDR3 DNA: TGTGCCAGCTCACCACCTACGGGCGGGGCCTATATAAACGAGCAGTACTTC

D gene: TRBD1
V gene: TRBV4-1
J gene: TRBJ2-5
clone size: NA
CDR3 protein: CASSQDGQGQYF
CDR3 DNA: TGCGCCAGCAGCCAAGACGGACAGGGCCAGTACTTC

D gene: NA
V gene: TRBV4-2
J gene: TRBJ1-2
clone size: once
CDR3 protein: CASSQDSTGSQANYGYTF
CDR3 DNA: TGTGCCAGCAGCCAAGATTCGACAGGATCTCAAGCTAACTATGGCTACACCTTC

D gene: NA
V gene: TRBV6-4
J gene: TRBJ2-2
clone size: once
CDR3 protein: CASADGTNTGELFF
CDR3 DNA: TGTGCCAGCGCAGACGGAACGAACACCGGGGAGCTGTTTTTT

D gene: NA
V gene: TRBV27
J gene: TRBJ2-7
clone size: NA
CDR3 protein: CASSLSTDNEQYF
CDR3 DNA: TGTGCCAGCAGTTTATCGACAGACAACGAGCAGTACTTC

D gene: NA
V gene: TRBV7-9
J gene: TRBJ2-1
clone size: NA
CDR3 protein: CASSFGVQGSYNEQFF
CDR3 DNA: TGTGCCAGCAGCTTTGGTGTCCAGGGCTCCTACAATGAGCAGTTCTTC

D gene: NA
V gene: TRBV6-1
J gene: TRBJ1-5
clone size: NA
CDR3 protein: CASTEQANSNQPQHF
CDR3 DNA: TGTGCCAGCACGGAACAGGCCAATAGCAATCAGCCCCAGCATTTT

D gene: NA
V gene: TRBV5-6
J gene: TRBJ1-2
clone size: NA
CDR3 protein: CASSLSYGYTF
CDR3 DNA: TGTGCCAGCAGCTTATCGTATGGCTACACCTTC

D gene: TRBD2
V gene: TRBV7-9
J gene: TRBJ2-7
clone size: NA
CDR3 protein: CASSHGTSGFYEQYF
CDR3 DNA: TGTGCCAGCAGCCATGGGACTAGCGGTTTCTACGAGCAGTACTTC

D gene: TRBD1
V gene: TRBV10-2
J gene: TRBJ2-7
clone size: NA
CDR3 protein: CASSEQGAGAYEQYF
CDR3 DNA: TGCGCCAGCAGTGAGCAGGGGGCCGGGGCCTACGAGCAGTACTTC

D gene: NA
V gene: TRBV6-5
J gene: TRBJ2-2
clone size: NA
CDR3 protein: CASSSENTGELFF
CDR3 DNA: TGTGCCAGCAGTTCGGAGAACACCGGGGAGCTGTTTTTT

D gene: NA
V gene: TRBV6-5
J gene: TRBJ2-1
clone size: NA
CDR3 protein: CASSPSGNHYNEQFF
CDR3 DNA: TGTGCCAGCAGTCCATCGGGAAACCACTACAATGAGCAGTTCTTC

D gene: NA
V gene: TRBV6-5
J gene: TRBJ2-7
clone size: NA
CDR3 protein: CASSYEAYYEQYF
CDR3 DNA: TGTGCCAGCAGTTACGAGGCATACTACGAGCAGTACTTC

D gene: TRBD2
V gene: TRBV6-5
J gene: TRBJ2-7
clone size: NA
CDR3 protein: CASSYSRDYYEQYF
CDR3 DNA: TGTGCCAGCAGTTACTCCCGGGACTACTACGAGCAGTACTTC

D gene: TRBD2
V gene: TRBV19
J gene: TRBJ2-1
clone size: NA
CDR3 protein: CASSIDLYGGSSHEQFF
CDR3 DNA: TGTGCCAGTAGTATAGATCTATACGGCGGGAGTTCGCATGAGCAGTTCTTC

D gene: TRBD2
V gene: TRBV9
J gene: TRBJ2-3
clone size: NA
CDR3 protein: CASSTRLAGGPPPVADTQYF
CDR3 DNA: TGTGCCAGCAGCACCCGACTAGCGGGGGGTCCCCCCCCGGTGGCAGATACGCAGTATTTT

D gene: NA
V gene: TRBV6-5
J gene: TRBJ2-2
clone size: NA
CDR3 protein: CASSPTRFNTGELFF
CDR3 DNA: TGTGCCAGCAGCCCGACGCGCTTTAACACCGGGGAGCTGTTTTTT

D gene: NA
V gene: TRBV5-1
J gene: TRBJ2-7
clone size: NA
CDR3 protein: CASSAAATGLLYEQYF
CDR3 DNA: TGCGCCAGCAGCGCGGCGGCAACGGGATTACTCTACGAGCAGTACTTC

D gene: TRBD1
V gene: TRBV4-1
J gene: TRBJ1-2
clone size: NA
CDR3 protein: CASSQETGQEKNTF
CDR3 DNA: TGCGCCAGCAGCCAAGAAACGGGACAGGAAAAGAACACCTTC

D gene: TRBD2
V gene: TRBV4-3
J gene: TRBJ2-1
clone size: NA
CDR3 protein: CASGILAEDNEQFF
CDR3 DNA: TGCGCCAGTGGAATACTAGCGGAGGACAATGAGCAGTTCTTC

D gene: TRBD2
V gene: TRBV9
J gene: TRBJ2-1
clone size: NA
CDR3 protein: CASSVAGGQNNEQFF
CDR3 DNA: TGTGCCAGCAGCGTAGCGGGGGGGCAAAACAATGAGCAGTTCTTC

D gene: NA
V gene: TRBV7-9
J gene: TRBJ1-1
clone size: NA
CDR3 protein: CASSLGLGLTNTEAFF
CDR3 DNA: TGTGCCAGCAGCTTAGGGTTAGGCCTTACTAACACTGAAGCTTTCTTT

D gene: NA
V gene: TRBV5-1
J gene: TRBJ2-7
clone size: NA
CDR3 protein: CASSSAGAYEQYF
CDR3 DNA: TGCGCCAGCAGCTCCGCAGGGGCCTACGAGCAGTACTTC

D gene: NA
V gene: TRBV27
J gene: TRBJ2-1
clone size: once
CDR3 protein: CASSFATSYNEQFF
CDR3 DNA: TGTGCCAGCAGTTTTGCTACCTCCTACAATGAGCAGTTCTTC

D gene: NA
V gene: TRBV7-2
J gene: TRBJ1-2
clone size: NA
CDR3 protein: CASSLDPHNDGYTF
CDR3 DNA: TGTGCCAGCAGCTTAGATCCGCACAATGATGGCTACACCTTC

D gene: NA
V gene: TRBV6-1
J gene: TRBJ2-1
clone size: NA
CDR3 protein: CASSGLGTVAYNEQFF
CDR3 DNA: TGTGCCAGCAGTGGCCTCGGGACTGTAGCCTACAATGAGCAGTTCTTC

D gene: NA
V gene: TRBV2
J gene: TRBJ2-6
clone size: NA
CDR3 protein: CASSDVAAGANVLTF
CDR3 DNA: TGTGCCAGCAGTGACGTAGCGGCTGGGGCCAACGTCCTGACTTTC